These T cell receptor beta chains were read from a single sample in a study of cytomegalovirus exposure and HLA in healthy donors. Sequencing used immunoSEQ multiplex PCR; TCRdb keeps in-frame clones, though not all of them. The table records more than 80,000 clones, about 78% of them present only once. Sequencing was done on a sample of PBMCs. These receptors were obtained from a middle-aged woman in good health and CMV-seropositive. CDR3s include the opening cysteine and the closing phenylalanine or tryptophan. The D gene is left open where the match is weak. Size is omitted from some rows. Given values are once, few, many or a class for expanded clones.

>TRBJ2-7|.|TRBD1|TRBV9
TGTGCCAGCAGCCCACAGGGGAAGGGCTCCACCTACGAGCAGTACTTC
CASSPQGKGSTYEQYF
>TRBJ1-3|.|.|TRBV5-6
TGTGCCAGCAGCTTGGGATGGGCCCTGAGTTCTGGAAACACCATATATTTT
CASSLGWALSSGNTIYF
>TRBJ2-5|.|TRBD1|TRBV5-1
TGCGCCAGCAGCTTAGGGACAGTCCAAGAGACCCAGTACTTC
CASSLGTVQETQYF
>TRBJ2-1|.|TRBD2|TRBV10-2
TGCGCCAGCAGTGAGGGACTAGTGGACTACAATGAGCAGTTCTTC
CASSEGLVDYNEQFF
>TRBJ2-2|.|TRBD1|TRBV12-5
TGTGCTAGTGGCTTAGGACAGGGTTACACCGGGGAGCTGTTTTTT
CASGLGQGYTGELFF
>TRBJ1-1|.|.|TRBV29-1
TGCAGCGTTGAAGATCCCCGGGGGATCATGAACACTGAAGCTTTCTTT
CSVEDPRGIMNTEAFF
>TRBJ2-7|few|TRBD2|TRBV19
TGTGCCAGTAGTATAGCCCCGGGACTAGCGGGAGCCGAGCAGTACTTC
CASSIAPGLAGAEQYF
>TRBJ1-1|few|.|TRBV25-1
TGTGCCAGTAGAAGGAGGGGCGGGGACACTGAAGCTTTCTTT
CASRRRGGDTEAFF
>TRBJ2-7|.|.|TRBV7-9
TGTGCCAGCAACGACGACAGGTCCTACGAGCAGTACTTC
CASNDDRSYEQYF
>TRBJ2-7|.|TRBD1|TRBV10-3
TGTGCCATCAGTGCCCTTCAGGGGGCGGGGGAGCAGTACTTC
CAISALQGAGEQYF
>TRBJ1-1|once|.|TRBV30
TGTGCCTGGACCCCCACCCCGGGACAAGGGGGATTTTATGAAGCTTTCTTT
CAWTPTPGQGGFYEAFF
>TRBJ2-7|.|TRBD1|TRBV27
TGTGCCAGCAGTTGGGACAGTAAGGGCTACGAGCAGTACTTC
CASSWDSKGYEQYF
>TRBJ2-7|.|.|TRBV28
TGTGCCAGCAGTTTTACAGGGAATCCCTCCTACGAGCAGTACTTC
CASSFTGNPSYEQYF
>TRBJ2-3|few|.|TRBV11-3
TGTGCCAGCAGCCTCACTAGTTCCACAGATACGCAGTATTTT
CASSLTSSTDTQYF
>TRBJ2-2|.|.|TRBV10-1
TGCGCCAGCAGTGACCAGAACACCGGGGAGCTGTTTTTT
CASSDQNTGELFF
>TRBJ1-5|.|TRBD1|TRBV28
TGTGCCGGGGGGGGGACAGGGGAATATCAGCCCCAGCATTTT
CAGGGTGEYQPQHF
>TRBJ2-2|.|TRBD2|TRBV5-8
TGTGCCAGCAGCCACCTTTGGAGCGGGAGGGGAGTACGGGAGCTGTTTTTT
CASSHLWSGRGVRELFF
>TRBJ1-5|.|TRBD1|TRBV6-1
TGTGCCAGCAGTGAAGCCACGGGACAGGGGGCTCGGCAGCCCCAGCATTTT
CASSEATGQGARQPQHF
>TRBJ1-1|.|TRBD1|TRBV29-1
TGCAGCGTTAACGGCCCTGGAGGGGGCCTGTACACTGAAGCTTTCTTT
CSVNGPGGGLYTEAFF
>TRBJ2-1|.|TRBD2|TRBV5-1
TGCGCCAGCAGCTTGGTGTTCGAGCGGGAGGGCCGACAGTTCTTC
CASSLVFEREGRQFF
>TRBJ2-7|.|.|TRBV4-1
TGCGCCAGCAGCGGGACATTGAATGCCTACGAGCAGTACTTC
CASSGTLNAYEQYF
>TRBJ2-5|.|.|TRBV6-5
TGTGCCAGTCTAGAAACGGGACTCTCACGGGAGACCCAGTACTTC
CASLETGLSRETQYF
>TRBJ2-2|few|TRBD1|TRBV10-3
TGTGCCATCAGTAAGGACAGGGACATCACCGGGGAGCTGTTTTTT
CAISKDRDITGELFF
>TRBJ2-3|.|TRBD1|TRBV19
TGTGCCAGTAGTATCGGACAGGGTTTTGCAGATACGCAGTATTTT
CASSIGQGFADTQYF
>TRBJ2-1|.|.|TRBV7-9
TGTGCCAGCAGCCCCAAATGGAGGCTGGGGAATGAGCAGTTCTTC
CASSPKWRLGNEQFF
>TRBJ2-7|once|.|TRBV21-1
TGTGCCAGCAGCAAGGTGGGACTAGCGGGAGGGCCCTCCTACGAGCAGTACTTC
CASSKVGLAGGPSYEQYF
>TRBJ2-1|.|TRBD2|TRBV30
TGTGCCTGCTCTAGCGGGAGGGGGGGGTACAATGAGCAGTTCTTC
CACSSGRGGYNEQFF
>TRBJ2-1|.|TRBD2|TRBV19
TGTGCCAGTATGAGCGGGAGGGTCGCGGGGAATGAGCAGTTCTTC
CASMSGRVAGNEQFF
>TRBJ2-1|once|.|TRBV6-6
TGTGCCAGCAGTTACTCCGACGGGGGTGGGCCGGGTGAGCAGTTCTTC
CASSYSDGGGPGEQFF
>TRBJ2-5|.|.|TRBV4-1
TGCGCCAGCAGCCAGGGAGGTGGATCCCAAGAGACCCAGTACTTC
CASSQGGGSQETQYF
>TRBJ1-2|.|.|TRBV19
TGTGCCAGTAGTATCGCAGGGGCCTATGGCTACACCTTC
CASSIAGAYGYTF
>TRBJ1-1|.|.|TRBV7-2
TGTGCCAGCAGCTCTGCGTTGGGGGGGAACACTGAAGCTTTCTTT
CASSSALGGNTEAFF
>TRBJ1-4|.|TRBD1|TRBV5-1
TGCGCCAGCAGCTTGGAGGGACAGCCGCCAGAAAAACTGTTTTTT
CASSLEGQPPEKLFF
>TRBJ2-2|.|TRBD1|TRBV7-3
TGTGCCAGCAGTTTTCACAGGGGACGGGAGCTGTTTTTT
CASSFHRGRELFF
>TRBJ2-2|few|.|TRBV6-4
TGTGCCAGCAGACAACAGGGAGGGGACTCCGGGGAGCTGTTTTTT
CASRQQGGDSGELFF
>TRBJ2-7|.|TRBD1|TRBV20-1
TGCAGTGTTGGACAGGGAGTCGAGCAGTACTTC
CSVGQGVEQYF
>TRBJ2-1|.|TRBD2|TRBV6-5
TGTGCCAGCAGCTTAGCGGGGCTACATCACAATGAGCAGTTCTTC
CASSLAGLHHNEQFF
>TRBJ1-3|.|TRBD1|TRBV5-5
TGTGCCAGCAGCCCCGTTTCGACAGGGTATTTTGGAAACACCATATATTTT
CASSPVSTGYFGNTIYF
>TRBJ2-1|.|.|TRBV11-3
TGTGCCAGCAGCTTAGGGAAGGCGGGAATAGCCGGCTACAATGAGCAGTTCTTC
CASSLGKAGIAGYNEQFF
>TRBJ1-5|.|.|TRBV2
TGTGCCAGCAGTGATGGGTCAGCGGGCAATCAGCCCCAGCATTTT
CASSDGSAGNQPQHF
>TRBJ1-3|.|.|TRBV30
TGTGCCTGGAGTGTACCCAGAACATATGGAAACACCATATATTTT
CAWSVPRTYGNTIYF
>TRBJ2-7|.|TRBD2|TRBV28
TGTGCCAGCAGTGTAGCGGGCTTTAGCTACGAGCAGTACTTC
CASSVAGFSYEQYF
>TRBJ2-1|.|.|TRBV7-2
TGTGCCAGCAGCATCGACAGCAATGAGCAGTTCTTC
CASSIDSNEQFF
>TRBJ2-5|.|TRBD2|TRBV4-1
TGCGCCAGCAGCCTCCTAGCGGGAGGGCCAGAGACCCAGTACTTC
CASSLLAGGPETQYF
>TRBJ1-1|few|.|TRBV20-1
TGCAGTGCCCAACTGACTGAAGCTTTCTTT
CSAQLTEAFF
>TRBJ1-1|few|.|TRBV14
TGTGCCAGCAGCCAAGGGCGGGGGGCGTTACCTTTCTTT
CASSQGRGALPFF
>TRBJ2-7|.|TRBD2|TRBV5-1
TGCGCCAGCAGCTTGGGACTAGCGGAAGGCTACGAGCAGTACTTC
CASSLGLAEGYEQYF
>TRBJ2-5|.|TRBD2|TRBV2
TGTGCCAGCAGTGAAGATAGCGGGAGGTACCAAGAGACCCAGTACTTC
CASSEDSGRYQETQYF
>TRBJ1-2|.|.|TRBV6-5
TGTGCCAGCAGTTACTGGGAGGGAAGGGAGAACTATGGCTACACCTTC
CASSYWEGRENYGYTF
>TRBJ2-1|.|.|TRBV2
TGTGCCAGCAGTGGAGAGGGTAATGAGCAGTTCTTC
CASSGEGNEQFF
>TRBJ1-3|.|.|TRBV9
TGTGCCAGCAGCGGGGGGGGGCTATCTGGAAACACCATATATTTT
CASSGGGLSGNTIYF
>TRBJ1-1|.|.|TRBV5-1
TGCGCCAGCAGCTTGTCCGCACAGGGTCTTAGTGAAGCTTTCTTT
CASSLSAQGLSEAFF
>TRBJ2-1|.|TRBD2|TRBV25-1
TGTGCCAGCAGTGAATGGGGGGGGGATGAGCAGTTCTTC
CASSEWGGDEQFF
>TRBJ2-5|once|TRBD1|TRBV7-2
TGTGCCAGCAGCGCCGGACAGGGGCTGGAGACCCAGTACTTC
CASSAGQGLETQYF
>TRBJ2-5|.|TRBD2|TRBV11-2
TGTGCCAGCAGCTTACAACCGGGAGGCTTACAAGAGACCCAGTACTTC
CASSLQPGGLQETQYF
>TRBJ2-5|few|TRBD1|TRBV5-5
TGTGCCAGCAGCTTGGAACAGGGGCGAGTGCAGACCCAGTACTTC
CASSLEQGRVQTQYF
>TRBJ2-2|.|TRBD2|TRBV6-5
TGTGCCAGCACTGGACTAGCGGGAGTCACCGGGGAGCTGTTTTTT
CASTGLAGVTGELFF
>TRBJ2-3|.|TRBD2|TRBV10-1
TGCGCCAGCAGTGTAGGGCTAGCGGCCACAGATACGCAGTATTTT
CASSVGLAATDTQYF
>TRBJ1-1|once|.|TRBV6-6
TGTGCCAGTCTCCGGGAGGTGAACACTGAAGCTTTCTTT
CASLREVNTEAFF
>TRBJ1-1|.|TRBD1|TRBV10-3
TGTGCCATCAGTGCGGGTCAGGGGGACACTGAAGCTTTCTTT
CAISAGQGDTEAFF